This TCR beta chain was sequenced for a study of blood T cell repertoires in COVID-19. Study as a whole: Samples came from the United States, Italy and Spain, spanning acute and convalescent COVID-19.

CDR3 length equals 14 residues. V lost 5 bases and J lost 8; bases outside the gene matches: 9. Germline lookup yields CDR1 SNHLY and CDR2 FYNNEI. Data came from immunoSEQ multiplex PCR; TCRdb stores just in-frame clones and leaves some out. The sample includes about 150,000 clones, approximately 86% of them seen just once. Sequencing was carried out using peripheral blood. This clonotype was obtained from an elderly woman with active or convalescent COVID-19. The chain has TRBV2 and TRBJ1-2; 9 bases are a match to TRBD1. The CDR3, as DNA: TGTGCCAGCAGTCCCCTCCGACAGGGGGAAGGCTACACCTTC. Protein: CASSPLRQGEGYTF.